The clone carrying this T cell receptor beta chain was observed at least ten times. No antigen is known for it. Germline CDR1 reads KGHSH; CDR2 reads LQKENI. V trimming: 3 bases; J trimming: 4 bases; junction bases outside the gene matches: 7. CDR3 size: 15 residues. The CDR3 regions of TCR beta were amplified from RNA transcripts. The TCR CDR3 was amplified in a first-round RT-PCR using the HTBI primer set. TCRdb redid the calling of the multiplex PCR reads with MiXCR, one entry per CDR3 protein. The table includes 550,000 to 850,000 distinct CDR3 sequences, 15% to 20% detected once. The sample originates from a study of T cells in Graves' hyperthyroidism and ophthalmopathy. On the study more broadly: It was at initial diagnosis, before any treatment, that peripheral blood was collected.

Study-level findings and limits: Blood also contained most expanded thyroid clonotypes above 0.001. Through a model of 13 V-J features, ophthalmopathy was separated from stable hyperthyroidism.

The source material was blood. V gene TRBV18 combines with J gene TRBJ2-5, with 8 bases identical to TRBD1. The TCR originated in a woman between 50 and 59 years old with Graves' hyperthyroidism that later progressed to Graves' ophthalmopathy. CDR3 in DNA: TGTGCCAGCTCACCGGACAGGGCGTTGGTAGAGACCCAGTACTTC. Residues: CASSPDRALVETQYF.